This T cell receptor beta chain was identified in a study of cytomegalovirus exposure and HLA in healthy donors. Study-level results: It was reportedly the case that the classifier diagnosed cytomegalovirus status with high specificity and sensitivity. One variant, a missense change in DCLRE1C, was linked in a later analysis to TCR beta V- and J-gene trimming. Most likely, a cluster of highly shared sequence variants arose as a sequencing artifact.

The germline gives CDR1 SGHTA, CDR2 FQGNSA. This CDR3 has 16 residues. Losses at the gene ends were 5 bases for V and 4 bases for J; bases not matched to a gene: 9. Concerning this clone: Its target is unknown.

Primers for the PCR totalled 60 Vbeta and 13 Jbeta. Generated by immunoSEQ multiplex PCR, the TCRdb table keeps only in-frame clones and is missing some. In the table there are roughly 87,000 clones, about four fifths of which are singletons. The sequencing input was PBMCs. This clonotype originated in a woman aged 40 to 50 in good health and CMV-seropositive. The V and J genes are TRBV7-2 and TRBJ2-5; 11 positions match TRBD2. CDR3 protein: CASSLRLAGSRETQYF. In DNA form, the CDR3 reads TGTGCCAGCAGCCTTCGACTAGCGGGATCCCGAGAGACCCAGTACTTC.